This is a list of T cell receptor beta chains from one sample in a study of beta chain features in type 1 diabetes. Only in-frame clones appear in the TCRdb table, and some are missing; sequencing was by immunoSEQ multiplex PCR. The data hold a few hundred thousand clones, with roughly 24% observed a single time. Sample: naive CD4+ T cells from blood. These receptors all stem from a young woman with type 1 diabetes. The CDR3 runs from the conserved cysteine through the conserved F or W. A D gene is named only where the DNA matches it firmly. The size entry is marked missing in some rows and otherwise reads once, few, many or a size class.

V gene	J gene	clone size	D gene	CDR3 DNA	CDR3 protein
TRBV5-8	TRBJ1-5	few	NA	TGTGCCAGCAGCTTGAGGCGGTATAGCAATCAGCCCCAGCATTTT	CASSLRRYSNQPQHF
TRBV5-1	TRBJ2-3	NA	NA	TGCGCCAGCAGCTTGACCACGCAGAGCACAGATACGCAGTATTTT	CASSLTTQSTDTQYF
TRBV5-4	TRBJ2-2	NA	NA	TGTGCCAGCAGCTTGGATAGCGGGGAGCTGTTTTTT	CASSLDSGELFF
TRBV18	TRBJ1-3	NA	NA	TGTGCCAGCTCACCAATGGGGCCCCGGATCGGAAACACCATATATTTT	CASSPMGPRIGNTIYF
TRBV4-1	TRBJ1-2	NA	TRBD1	TGCGCCAGCAGCCAAGGACAGGGCCCGGTACGGGGAGGCTACACCTTC	CASSQGQGPVRGGYTF
TRBV28	TRBJ1-2	few	NA	TGTGCCAGCAGTGACACGGGATACTATGGCTACACCTTC	CASSDTGYYGYTF
TRBV30	TRBJ1-3	few	TRBD1	TGTGCCTGGGACAGGGGTTCTGGAAACACCATATATTTT	CAWDRGSGNTIYF
TRBV4-1	TRBJ2-7	NA	NA	TGCGCCAGCAGCCAATTTTTGCGGGGGACATCCTACGAGCAGTACTTC	CASSQFLRGTSYEQYF
TRBV28	TRBJ1-5	NA	TRBD1	TGTGCCAGCAGTTTCGGACAGGACTATAGCAATCAGCCCCAGCATTTT	CASSFGQDYSNQPQHF
TRBV28	TRBJ2-6	few	NA	TGTGCCAGCGCCTCACCCGCGATCTCTGGGGCCAACGTCCTGACTTTC	CASASPAISGANVLTF
TRBV4-1	TRBJ2-5	NA	TRBD1	TGCGCCAGCAGCCCTACTCTCGGACAGGGGGCAGTGAGGGAGTACTTC	CASSPTLGQGAVREYF
TRBV30	TRBJ1-4	few	NA	TGTGCCTGGATATCGGGGGGAGGTGAAAAACTGTTTTTT	CAWISGGGEKLFF
TRBV29-1	TRBJ1-1	NA	TRBD1	TGCAGCGTGGAGACAGGGTCTGAAGCTTTCTTT	CSVETGSEAFF